One and the same sample provided the 2 T cell receptor beta chains below, sequenced in a study of cytomegalovirus exposure and HLA in healthy donors. PCR involved 60 Vbeta and 13 Jbeta primers. Sequenced by immunoSEQ multiplex PCR; TCRdb stores in-frame clones only, minus some. With some 180,000 clones in the sample, the ten largest clones hold 6.5%. The specimen was PBMCs. These TCRs come from a man aged 30 to 39 in good health and CMV-seronegative.

The rearrangement links TRBV11-3 to TRBJ1-2; 12 bases are shared with TRBD1. Germline V CDR1 and CDR2: SGHNT, YENEEA. The CDR3 covers 14 residues. V shed 3 bases, J shed 8 bases, and the junction held 4 bases outside the gene matches. As DNA, the CDR3 is TGTGCCAGCAGCTTGGGACAGGGGGCCTGGGGCTACACCTTC. Amino acid sequence: CASSLGQGAWGYTF.

The chain couples TRBV28 to TRBJ1-1; D is ambiguous. The CDR3 is 14 amino acids. Germline V gives CDR1 MDHEN, CDR2 SYDVKM. V was shortened by 11 bases and J by 4 bases, with 20 bases between the two germline ends. CDR3 sequence reads: CACQPAGLRTEAFF. The CDR3 DNA follows: TGTGCCTGCCAGCCAGCCGGACTTCGCACTGAAGCTTTCTTT.